Here is one TCR beta chain with its context. The antigen is undetermined. TCRdb reprocessed the 5' RACE reads with MiXCR, giving one entry per CDR3 protein. This sample yields some 16,000 distinct CDR3 sequences, of which under 7.5% are seen a single time; about 19% belongs to the top ten. The sample originates from a study of spatial heterogeneity in lung cancer. Findings and caveats of the study: Mutation counts in tumors were tracked by counts of expanded intratumoral alpha and beta TCRs.

Described time point: sample taken at primary tumor resection. The clonotype comes from a female donor with early-stage non-small cell lung cancer. Sequencing used lung tumor tissue, obtained at surgery.

The CDR3: CASISPNTEAFF. The CDR3 bases are TGTGCCAGCATCTCCCCGAACACTGAAGCTTTCTTT. This sequence joins TRBV6-5 and TRBJ1-1; D unresolved. The CDR3 loop spans 12 amino acids. The V gene lost 7 bases and the J gene lost 1 base, with 7 bases spanning the gap. Germline-derived CDR1 and CDR2 are MNHEY and SVGAGI.